These T cell receptor beta chains were read from a single sample in a study of T cell responses to AZD1222 COVID-19 vaccine. Clones were sequenced by immunoSEQ multiplex PCR, and TCRdb holds only the in-frame ones, with some missing. Seen here are some 120,000 clones, around 83% observed once, and the top ten hold about 27%. Specimen: peripheral blood, collected 28 days after the second AZD1222 dose. The receptors stem from an adult who received the AZD1222 COVID-19 vaccine. CDR3s include the opening cysteine and the closing phenylalanine or tryptophan. The order of the fields is clone size, D gene, V gene, J gene, CDR3 DNA, CDR3 protein. A D gene is named only where the DNA matches it firmly. Rows may omit the clone size; those that give it use once, few, many or a size class.

clone size: -; D gene: -; V gene: TRBV5-1; J gene: TRBJ1-4; CDR3 DNA: TGCGCCAGCAGCTCGGCAGGGGAAAGAGGTGAAAAACTGTTTTTT; CDR3 protein: CASSSAGERGEKLFF
clone size: -; D gene: -; V gene: TRBV6-1; J gene: TRBJ1-5; CDR3 DNA: TGTGCCAGCAGTGAATCGCAGTGGGCAGGGGGCAATCAGCCCCAGCATTTT; CDR3 protein: CASSESQWAGGNQPQHF
clone size: -; D gene: TRBD1; V gene: TRBV19; J gene: TRBJ2-7; CDR3 DNA: TGTGCCAGTAGTATTGGGACAGGGGTTCCGGAGCAGTACTTC; CDR3 protein: CASSIGTGVPEQYF
clone size: -; D gene: -; V gene: TRBV4-3; J gene: TRBJ2-7; CDR3 DNA: TGCGCCAGCAGCCAAGAGGTTGCACGGGGCGCAAAGATCTACGAGCAGTACTTC; CDR3 protein: CASSQEVARGAKIYEQYF
clone size: -; D gene: -; V gene: TRBV19; J gene: TRBJ2-3; CDR3 DNA: TGTGCCAGTAGTATAGTGGGGGCAGATACGCAGTATTTT; CDR3 protein: CASSIVGADTQYF
clone size: -; D gene: TRBD1; V gene: TRBV7-2; J gene: TRBJ1-2; CDR3 DNA: TGTGCCAGCAGCTTAGTGGGGACAGGACTCTATGGCTACACCTTC; CDR3 protein: CASSLVGTGLYGYTF
clone size: -; D gene: -; V gene: TRBV4-1; J gene: TRBJ2-1; CDR3 DNA: TGCGCCAGCAGCCAACAAGATAGAGGCAATGAGCAGTTCTTC; CDR3 protein: CASSQQDRGNEQFF
clone size: once; D gene: -; V gene: TRBV4-3; J gene: TRBJ1-2; CDR3 DNA: TGCGCCAGCAGCCAATTCCGGGGCAGAGATCCGGCCATGCTCGGGTATGGCTACACCTTC; CDR3 protein: CASSQFRGRDPAMLGYGYTF
clone size: -; D gene: TRBD2; V gene: TRBV19; J gene: TRBJ2-2; CDR3 DNA: TGTGCCAGTAGTATTATGGCGGGGGGGTACACCGGGGAGCTGTTTTTT; CDR3 protein: CASSIMAGGYTGELFF
clone size: few; D gene: -; V gene: TRBV19; J gene: TRBJ2-1; CDR3 DNA: TGTGCCAGTAGTAGACTTGACAGAACCTACAATGAGCAGTTCTTC; CDR3 protein: CASSRLDRTYNEQFF
clone size: -; D gene: TRBD1; V gene: TRBV6-1; J gene: TRBJ2-7; CDR3 DNA: TGTGCCAGCAGTGACCCGGGACAGGGGGCTTACGAGCAGTACTTC; CDR3 protein: CASSDPGQGAYEQYF
clone size: -; D gene: TRBD1; V gene: TRBV5-1; J gene: TRBJ1-1; CDR3 DNA: TGCGCCAGCAGCTATACAGGGGGCACTGAAGCTTTCTTT; CDR3 protein: CASSYTGGTEAFF
clone size: -; D gene: -; V gene: TRBV19; J gene: TRBJ2-3; CDR3 DNA: TGTGCCAGTAGTCCCGACCTTGAAAGCACAGATACGCAGTATTTT; CDR3 protein: CASSPDLESTDTQYF